Reported below is one T cell receptor beta chain. What it recognizes is unknown. The sample is drawn from a study of cytomegalovirus exposure and HLA in healthy donors. The germline V gene encodes CDR1 SGHTA and CDR2 FQGNSA. The CDR3 loop spans 14 amino acids. Between the trimmed V and J ends, which lost 2 bases and 2 bases, there was a span of 9 bases. The PCR employed 60 Vbeta primers together with 13 Jbeta primers. Using immunoSEQ multiplex PCR, the repertoire was profiled, and TCRdb retains in-frame clones only, with some absent. The top ten clones hold 1% of a sample with roughly 160,000 clones, about 82% of them seen once. Study-level findings and limits: A later analysis showed HLA-associated TCR beta chains outstripping equally common others in clonal expansion. The authors confirmed in vitro that three CMV-associated chains were specific for CMV antigens. Most observed TCR sequences were rare, whereas some public TCRs were detected in many donors.

Sequencing input: PBMCs. This receptor was taken from a woman aged 50 to 65 in good health and CMV-seropositive. This sequence joins TRBV7-2 and TRBJ1-2; D remains ambiguous. The CDR3 reads CASSLFSQNYGYTF. In DNA form, the CDR3 reads TGTGCCAGCAGCTTATTTTCACAGAACTATGGCTACACCTTC.